A selection of T cell receptor beta chains follows, all from one sample in a study of cytomegalovirus exposure and HLA in healthy donors. The table came from immunoSEQ multiplex PCR; TCRdb's copy has only in-frame clones and leaves some out. Of 200,000 to 250,000 clones listed, approximately 80% are singletons. The source material was PBMCs. These receptors all stem from a male donor in good health and CMV-seronegative. Each CDR3 is given with its conserved first and last residue. D genes are given only for firm matches. Clone size is stated in some rows and not others, as once, few, many or a class when expanded.

TRBJ2-1	TRBD2	-	TRBV13	CASSMASGTDNYYNEQFF	TGTGCCAGCAGTATGGCTAGCGGGACGGACAACTATTACAATGAGCAGTTCTTC
TRBJ1-1	TRBD1	-	TRBV6-6	CASGDRATEAFF	TGTGCCAGCGGTGACAGGGCGACTGAAGCTTTCTTT
TRBJ2-1	TRBD2	-	TRBV19	CASSRGLAGGPWNEQFF	TGTGCCAGTAGTAGAGGACTAGCGGGAGGGCCGTGGAATGAGCAGTTCTTC
TRBJ2-2	-	-	TRBV25-1	CASRGVDLGELFF	TGTGCCAGCAGAGGGGTCGACCTCGGGGAGCTGTTTTTT
TRBJ2-7	-	-	TRBV5-1	CASRGPVGSYEQYF	TGCGCCAGCAGGGGGCCCGTGGGCTCCTACGAGCAGTACTTC
TRBJ1-5	TRBD1	-	TRBV19	CASSSTNTGVSNQPQHF	TGTGCCAGTAGTTCAACTAACACAGGGGTCAGCAATCAGCCCCAGCATTTT
TRBJ2-3	TRBD1	-	TRBV5-1	CASSSIQTGLSSTDTQYF	TGCGCCAGCAGCTCCATACAGACAGGGCTATCGAGCACAGATACGCAGTATTTT
TRBJ2-5	TRBD2	-	TRBV28	CASSFAAGGTAPGGAQYF	TGTGCCAGCAGTTTTGCAGCGGGAGGGACCGCGCCTGGGGGGGCCCAGTACTTC
TRBJ1-3	-	-	TRBV5-1	CASSLRESSGNTIYF	TGCGCCAGCAGCTTGCGGGAGAGCTCTGGAAACACCATATATTTT
TRBJ2-3	TRBD1	once	TRBV28	CASSFIDRGPDTQYF	TGTGCCAGCAGTTTTATTGACAGGGGCCCAGATACGCAGTATTTT
TRBJ2-4	-	-	TRBV11-2	CASSLAREDIQYF	TGTGCCAGCAGCTTAGCGAGGGAGGACATTCAGTACTTC
TRBJ2-3	TRBD2	-	TRBV5-1	CASSSQFSGIRSTDTQYF	TGCGCCAGCAGCTCCCAGTTTAGCGGGATCCGTAGCACAGATACGCAGTATTTT
TRBJ1-1	-	-	TRBV5-6	CASSSTELNTEAFF	TGTGCCAGCAGCTCGACAGAGTTGAACACTGAAGCTTTCTTT
TRBJ2-7	-	-	TRBV19	CASSPSLESSYEQYF	TGTGCCAGTAGTCCCAGTTTGGAGAGCTCCTACGAGCAGTACTTC
TRBJ1-2	-	-	TRBV29-1	CSVASRTGSDGYTF	TGCAGCGTCGCGTCCCGAACAGGGTCTGATGGCTACACCTTC
TRBJ1-1	-	-	TRBV7-3	CASSPDGMNTEAFF	TGTGCCAGCAGCCCGGACGGGATGAACACTGAAGCTTTCTTT
TRBJ2-7	TRBD1	-	TRBV30	CAWSVEGTGAHEQYF	TGTGCCTGGAGTGTAGAAGGGACAGGGGCCCACGAGCAGTACTTC
TRBJ2-7	TRBD2	-	TRBV5-6	CASSRSGRPSYEQYF	TGTGCCAGCAGCAGGAGCGGGAGACCGTCCTACGAGCAGTACTTC
TRBJ1-1	TRBD1	few	TRBV13	CASSLAGTGFTEAFF	TGTGCCAGCAGCTTAGCCGGGACAGGGTTTACTGAAGCTTTCTTT
TRBJ2-2	TRBD2	-	TRBV7-3	CASSTSGRGIGELFF	TGTGCCAGCAGCACGAGCGGGAGGGGGATCGGGGAGCTGTTTTTT
TRBJ2-2	TRBD2	-	TRBV5-1	CASSYGLAGFVAGELFF	TGCGCCAGCAGCTACGGACTAGCGGGGTTTGTGGCCGGGGAGCTGTTTTTT
TRBJ2-7	TRBD2	-	TRBV9	CASSRTSGYEQYF	TGTGCCAGCAGCCGGACTAGCGGCTACGAGCAGTACTTC
TRBJ1-1	-	-	TRBV5-1	CASRPGLGTEAFF	TGCGCCAGCCGCCCCGGGTTAGGCACTGAAGCTTTCTTT
TRBJ1-2	-	-	TRBV6-5	CASSPRAVNYGYTF	TGTGCCAGCAGTCCCAGGGCGGTCAACTATGGCTACACCTTC
TRBJ2-7	TRBD2	-	TRBV6-1	CASERAGGVEQYF	TGTGCCAGCGAGAGAGCGGGAGGGGTTGAGCAGTACTTC
TRBJ2-1	TRBD2	-	TRBV10-1	CASSEFSGGSSYNEQFF	TGCGCCAGCAGTGAGTTTTCCGGCGGGAGCTCCTACAATGAGCAGTTCTTC
TRBJ2-7	-	-	TRBV15	CATSRDLAYEQYF	TGTGCCACCAGCAGAGATCTCGCCTACGAGCAGTACTTC
TRBJ1-1	-	-	TRBV6-1	CASRTYTGKNTEAFF	TGTGCCAGCAGAACTTACACCGGGAAGAACACTGAAGCTTTCTTT
TRBJ2-1	TRBD2	-	TRBV30	CAWSELAGEAHEQFF	TGTGCCTGGAGTGAACTAGCGGGGGAGGCCCATGAGCAGTTCTTC
TRBJ2-1	TRBD1	-	TRBV19	CASRLAGGSNEQFF	TGTGCCAGTAGATTGGCAGGGGGTTCGAATGAGCAGTTCTTC
TRBJ1-4	TRBD1	-	TRBV6-1	CASSSSRGRGLFF	TGTGCCAGCAGTTCTTCCAGGGGGCGGGGACTGTTTTTT
TRBJ2-1	TRBD2	-	TRBV10-2	CASSSGSSYNEQFF	TGCGCCAGCAGTAGCGGGAGCTCCTACAATGAGCAGTTCTTC
TRBJ2-7	TRBD1	-	TRBV15	CATRDRSSYEQYF	TGTGCCACCAGGGACAGGAGCTCCTACGAGCAGTACTTC
TRBJ2-7	-	few	TRBV6-5	CASSIGGRSYEQYF	TGTGCCAGCAGTATCGGGGGACGGTCCTACGAGCAGTACTTC
TRBJ2-7	TRBD1	-	TRBV5-6	CATRRGGGQGIYEQYF	TGTGCCACCAGGCGAGGGGGGGGACAGGGTATATACGAGCAGTACTTC
TRBJ2-7	-	-	TRBV28	CASSLMGRDIPYF	TGTGCCAGCAGCTTGATGGGCCGGGACATCCCGTACTTC
TRBJ2-1	TRBD1	-	TRBV7-8	CASSQRDRGLSGSYNEQFF	TGTGCCAGCAGCCAAAGGGACAGGGGGCTCTCTGGCTCCTACAATGAGCAGTTCTTC
TRBJ2-5	-	-	TRBV10-3	CAIRDGSGLQETQYF	TGTGCCATCAGGGACGGGAGCGGCCTTCAAGAGACCCAGTACTTC
TRBJ2-7	-	-	TRBV18	CASSPGTGNYEQYF	TGTGCCAGCTCACCTGGCACAGGGAACTACGAGCAGTACTTC